This T cell receptor (beta chain) originates from a study of shared clonotypes between healthy human individuals. Study at large: Three plates each covered CD4 naive and memory; CD8 naive two, CD8 memory one.

Overall study results and limits: Clonotype sharing across donors was expected to vary with sequencing depth. Sequencing of the sorted subsets was shown by rarefaction to be incomplete despite large depth.

On this clone: Its target is not known.

The J segment lost 0 bases and the V segment lost 7 bases, leaving 11 bases of the junction unmatched. Germline-derived CDR1 and CDR2 are SEHNR and FQNEAQ (reference sequence). The CDR3 totals 17 residues. Per the study methods: Filtering differed because ImmunoSEQ produced junction-only sequences that carried no quality scores. The data were produced by immunoSEQ multiplex PCR, yet TCRdb's version contains in-frame clones alone and is incomplete. V, J and clone size are taken as reported in that table, and D and trimming were inferred from the DNA itself. The top ten hold approximately 1.5% of the sample, which has about 980,000 clones, around 80% seen once.

The clonotype was recovered from a man between 18 and 29 years old in good health. Sample: memory CD4+ T cells sorted from blood. Subset of the sample: CD45RA-negative fraction. V is TRBV7-9 and J is TRBJ1-1; TRBD1 matches at 10 bases. CDR3: CASNPPDRGFMNTEAFF. Here the CDR3 DNA reads TGTGCCAGCAACCCCCCGGACAGGGGGTTCATGAACACTGAAGCTTTCTTT.